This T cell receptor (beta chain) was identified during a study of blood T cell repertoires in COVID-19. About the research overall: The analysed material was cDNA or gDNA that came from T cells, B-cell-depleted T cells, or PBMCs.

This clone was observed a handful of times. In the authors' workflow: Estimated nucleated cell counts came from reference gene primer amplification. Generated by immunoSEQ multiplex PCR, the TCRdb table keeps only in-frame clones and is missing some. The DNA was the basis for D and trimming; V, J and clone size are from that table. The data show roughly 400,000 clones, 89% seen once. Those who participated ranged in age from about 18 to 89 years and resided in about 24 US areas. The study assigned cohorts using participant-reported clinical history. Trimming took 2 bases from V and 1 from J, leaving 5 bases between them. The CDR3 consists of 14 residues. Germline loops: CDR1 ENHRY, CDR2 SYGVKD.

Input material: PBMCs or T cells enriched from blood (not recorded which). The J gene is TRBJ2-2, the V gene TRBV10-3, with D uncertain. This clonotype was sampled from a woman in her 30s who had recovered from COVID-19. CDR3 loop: CAISEKQNTGELFF. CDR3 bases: TGTGCCATCAGTGAGAAACAGAACACCGGGGAGCTGTTTTTT.